This T cell receptor (beta chain) derives from a study of monozygotic twins with cystic fibrosis. Clones were read by immunoSEQ multiplex PCR, and TCRdb kept only the in-frame ones, dropping some. The sample holds roughly 20,000 clones, approximately 97% seen once. Germline lookup yields CDR1 SQVTM and CDR2 ANQGSEA. The V end was cut by 5 bases, the J end by 3 bases, with 14 bases between. CDR3 length: 13 residues. Concerning this clone: Its specificity is not known.

Study findings and constraints: Shared CDR3 numbers were not associated with age, concordance or severity. In 13 of 16 pairs, V gene usage was closest to the co-twin's.

Sequencing was carried out using blood. The chain employs TRBV29-1 and TRBJ2-7; a possible D gene is TRBD1 (5 bases). This TCR was sampled from a woman in her 30s with cystic fibrosis. CDR3 loop: CSVFDNQGYEQYF. Here the CDR3 DNA reads TGCAGCGTTTTTGACAATCAGGGCTACGAGCAGTACTTC.